This T cell receptor (beta chain) was sequenced during a study of blood T cell repertoires in COVID-19. Study-wide context: The United States, Italy and Spain provided the acute and convalescent COVID-19 samples. T cells, B-cell-depleted T cells, or PBMCs supplied cDNA or gDNA.

This CDR3 spans 16 amino acids. From germline, CDR1 is SGHRS and CDR2 YFSETQ. Between the trimmed V and J ends, which lost 1 base and 1 base, there was a span of 13 bases. As originally analysed: Researchers report that nucleated cell counts were estimated from reference gene primer amplification. Clones were read by immunoSEQ multiplex PCR, and TCRdb kept only the in-frame ones, dropping some. V, J and clone size are those of that table, while D and trimming were read from the DNA. This sample has approximately 290,000 clones, with around nine tenths found just once. Specimen: peripheral blood. The TCR originated in a man aged 25-45 years with acute or convalescent COVID-19. This chain links TRBV5-1 with TRBJ2-3; D gene unclear. The chain's CDR3 is CASSLLVSRGTDTQYF. The CDR3 nucleotides read TGCGCCAGCAGCTTGTTGGTATCCCGGGGCACAGATACGCAGTATTTT.